The 12 T cell receptor beta chains below come from one sample, sequenced in a study of shared clonotypes between healthy human individuals. Naivety among CD8 cells was defined by CD45RO negativity and positive CCR7 selection, thereby excluding terminally differentiated effector memory CD45RA+ cells. Sequencing used immunoSEQ multiplex PCR; TCRdb keeps in-frame clones, though not all of them. This sample has 2 million to 2.5 million clones; 85% to 95% occur once, and the top ten carry over 1.5%. The sequencing input was naive CD8+ T cells from PBMCs. These receptors were taken from a young man in good health. Some clones in this sample may be carry-over from other donors' samples.

This chain connects TRBV9 to TRBJ2-7; 8 bases line up with TRBD2. With 3 bases clipped from V and 0 bases from J, the junction kept 5 bases outside the gene matches. Germline CDR1 SGDLS, CDR2 YYNGEE. The CDR3 sequence is 15 residues long. In DNA, the CDR3 is TGTGCCAGCAGCGGGGGGACTAGTCTCTCCTACGAGCAGTACTTC. It yields the protein CASSGGTSLSYEQYF.

This sequence joins TRBV6-4 and TRBJ2-1; D is unclear. Germline CDR1 is MRHNA and CDR2 is SNTAGT. The length of the CDR3 is 15 residues. The V and J ends lost 6 bases and 4 bases respectively, with 16 bases between them. CDR3 DNA sequence: TGTGCCAGCAGCGAACAAGCAGGCCTTTACAATGAGCAGTTCTTC. Its protein product is CASSEQAGLYNEQFF.

V usage is TRBV6-5 and J usage is TRBJ2-5; perhaps TRBD2 as D (5 bases). There are 13 residues in the CDR3. Germline-derived CDR1 and CDR2 are MNHEY and SVGAGI. V lost 4 bases to trimming and J lost 7 bases, with 13 bases between them. The CDR3 DNA is TGTGCCAGCAGTTTATTGCTAGCTGGGACCCAGTACTTC. This translates into CASSLLLAGTQYF.

The gene calls are TRBV14 and TRBJ1-1; D gene unclear. Trimming shortened V by 1 base and J by 11 bases, and 14 bases separated the two germline ends. This CDR3 spans 13 amino acids. From germline, CDR1 is SGHDN and CDR2 FVKESK. DNA for the CDR3: TGTGCCAGCAGCCAAGGCCGACATCATCGGGCTTTCTTT. Translated: CASSQGRHHRAFF.

A note on this clone: The identical CDR3 is also encoded by other nucleotide sequences in the sample. CDR3 bases: TGTGCCAGCAGCGCCCGCGACAGCAATCAGCCCCAGCATTTT. It codes for CASSARDSNQPQHF. The chain uses TRBV9 and TRBJ1-5; D gene unclear. Germline V gene lookup returns CDR1 SGDLS and CDR2 YYNGEE. The CDR3 extends over 14 amino acids. With 3 bases removed from V and 1 base from J, the gap between germline ends came to 8 bases.

The V and J genes are TRBV11-2 and TRBJ1-5, with TRBD1 matching over 7 bases. Per the germline V gene, CDR1 is SGHAT and CDR2 is FQNNGV. The CDR3 contains 15 residues. The ends lost 4 bases at V and 6 bases at J; junction bases unmatched: 9. Here the CDR3 reads CASSSRTGEGQPQHF. For the CDR3, the DNA is TGTGCCAGCAGCTCCAGGACAGGCGAAGGTCAGCCCCAGCATTTT.

J is TRBJ2-7 and V is TRBV7-8; D not certain. The CDR3 totals 14 residues. Germline V gene data show CDR1 as SGHVS and CDR2 as FQNEAQ. V was shortened by 5 bases and J by 1 base, with 12 bases between the two germline ends. The CDR3 region is CASSAASSSYEQYF. DNA of the CDR3: TGTGCCAGCAGCGCCGCATCTAGTTCCTACGAGCAGTACTTC. Combining the CDR3 with reference TRBV7-8 and TRBJ2-7 gives the whole variable domain GAGVSQSPRYKVAKRGQDVALRCDPISGHVSLFWYQQALGQGPEFLTYFQNEAQLDKSGLPSDRFFAERPEGSVSTLKIQRTQQEDSAVYLCASSAASSSYEQYFGPGTRLTVT.

The J gene is TRBJ2-3, the V gene TRBV7-8; D not certain. Germline V gene lookup returns CDR1 SGHVS and CDR2 FQNEAQ. This CDR3 contains 15 residues. V was cut by 5 bases and J by 1 base, with 13 bases left in between. CDR3 loop: CASSPWGSGTDTQYF. The CDR3 DNA sequence: TGTGCCAGCAGCCCCTGGGGTAGTGGCACAGATACGCAGTATTTT.

Note on this clone: The sample contains more than one DNA sequence encoding this CDR3. The chain uses TRBV28 and TRBJ2-7; the D gene is possibly TRBD2 (6 bases). V dropped 2 bases and J dropped 3 bases, with 11 bases sitting between them. The CDR3 sequence is 14 residues long. Per germline, CDR1 MDHEN and CDR2 SYDVKM. CDR3 protein: CASSLQGGGYEQYF. The CDR3 DNA follows: TGTGCCAGCAGTTTACAGGGAGGCGGCTACGAGCAGTACTTC.

The chain recombines TRBV27 with TRBJ1-4, with 7 bases identical to TRBD1. Losses at the gene ends were 7 bases for V and 3 bases for J; bases not matched to a gene: 11. Per the germline V gene, CDR1 is MNHEY and CDR2 is SMNVEV (reference sequence). This CDR3 has 16 residues. The CDR3 DNA is TGTGCCAGCACCCGGACAGGCCGCGGACCTAATGAAAAACTGTTTTTT. Protein: CASTRTGRGPNEKLFF.

This clone was counted a few times. V gene TRBV19 combines with J gene TRBJ1-1, with D maybe TRBD1 (6 bases). The CDR3 length is 14 residues. Trimming shortened V by 6 bases and J by 1 base, and 12 bases separated the two germline ends. Germline assignment: CDR1 LNHDA and CDR2 SQIVND (reference sequence). Here the CDR3 DNA reads TGTGCCAGTAGAGATACAGGGCCGAACACTGAAGCTTTCTTT. Amino acid sequence: CASRDTGPNTEAFF.

This chain links TRBV5-1 with TRBJ2-2; no clear D gene. This CDR3 is built from 15 residues. The V end was cut by 0 bases, the J end by 8 bases, with 14 bases between. CDR1 SGHRS and CDR2 YFSETQ come from the germline V gene. The CDR3 region has the DNA TGCGCCAGCAGCTTGGTGCAGAGGCGAACGGGGGAGCTGTTTTTT. Its translation: CASSLVQRRTGELFF.